The 8 T cell receptor beta chains reported below all come from one sample, sequenced in a study of blood T cells in healthy people across ages. Next came a second PCR, run for about 7 to 12 cycles, which used a sample-barcoded 5' primer along with a J-beta primer mix. TCRdb independently ran MiXCR on the 5' RACE reads; one entry per CDR3 protein. In the table there are about 770,000 distinct CDR3 sequences, under 45% of which are singletons. What was sequenced was blood. The source is a man aged 55 to 69 in good health.

This clonotype came up a few times. This chain connects TRBV10-2 to TRBJ2-4; 7 bases agree with TRBD2. J lost 0 bases, V lost 6 bases, and 8 bases had no gene match. Germline V gene lookup returns CDR1 WSHSY and CDR2 SAAADI. The CDR3 runs to 16 residues. The CDR3 sequence is CASRVRGEEAKNIQYF. The CDR3 DNA follows: TGCGCCAGCAGGGTCCGGGGGGAGGAAGCCAAAAACATTCAGTACTTC.

The V and J genes are TRBV20-1 and TRBJ1-6; TRBD1 aligns across 8 bases. There are 13 residues in the CDR3. Germline-derived CDR1 and CDR2 are DFQATT and SNEGSKA (reference sequence). Unmatched junction bases numbered 11, after V lost 6 bases and J lost 13 bases. The CDR3 here is CSAPPAGQGPLHF. The CDR3, as DNA: TGCAGTGCCCCCCCGGCCGGACAGGGTCCCCTCCACTTT.

The sample holds a few counts of this clonotype. The rearrangement joins TRBV20-1 to TRBJ2-4, with 7 bases matching TRBD2. Trimming took 3 bases from V and 1 from J; bases not matched to a gene: 3. CDR3 length equals 14 residues. Germline V gene data show CDR1 as DFQATT and CDR2 as SNEGSKA (reference sequence). CDR3: CSARGGDAKNIQYF. For the CDR3, the DNA is TGCAGTGCTAGGGGGGGGGATGCCAAAAACATTCAGTACTTC.

This clonotype was seen at least ten times. V and J are TRBV4-1 and TRBJ2-5, with 8 nucleotides matching TRBD1. The CDR3 has 19 amino acids. Losses at the gene ends were 5 bases for V and 2 bases for J; bases not matched to a gene: 19. Germline CDR1 MGHRA, CDR2 YSYEKL. The CDR3 DNA reads as TGCGCCAGCAGCTACCGACGGACAGGGAATGTTGAACGTCAAGAGACCCAGTACTTC. Its translation: CASSYRRTGNVERQETQYF.

This chain joins TRBV3-1 and TRBJ2-7; 7 nucleotides match TRBD1. CDR1 and CDR2 from the germline V gene are LGHDT and YNNKEL (reference sequence). The J segment lost 7 bases and the V segment lost 1 base, leaving 10 bases of the junction unmatched. The CDR3 covers 15 residues. CDR3 nucleotide sequence: TGTGCCAGCAGCCAAGTATTTACAGGGGTAGGAGAGCAGTACTTC. Residues: CASSQVFTGVGEQYF.

The rearrangement links TRBV3-1 to TRBJ2-3, with TRBD2 identical over 8 bases. V gave up 1 base and J gave up 0 bases; unmatched junction bases: 6. This CDR3 comprises 17 residues. Per germline, CDR1 LGHDT and CDR2 YNNKEL (reference sequence). Here the CDR3 reads CASSQVLAGGSTDTQYF. The DNA for the CDR3 is TGTGCCAGCAGCCAAGTTCTCGCGGGGGGAAGCACAGATACGCAGTATTTT.

The rearrangement joins TRBV12-3 or TRBV12-4 to TRBJ1-2, with unresolved D. The CDR3 contains 13 residues. V lost 1 base and J lost 4, with 7 bases in between. The CDR3 sequence: CASSLVASYGYTF. The CDR3 region has the DNA TGTGCCAGCAGTTTAGTGGCCTCCTATGGCTACACCTTC.

The rearrangement links TRBV5-5 to TRBJ2-3, with 12 bases identical to TRBD2. The V segment lost 0 bases and the J segment 3 bases; nucleotides outside the gene matches: 11. The CDR3 spans 19 residues. Looked up from germline, CDR1 is SGHKS and CDR2 is YYEKEE (reference sequence). The CDR3 bases are TGTGCCAGCAGCTTGGCTTCGACTAGCGGGGGTCCAGGGACAGATACGCAGTATTTT. It is translated as CASSLASTSGGPGTDTQYF.